This T cell receptor (beta chain) was sequenced for a study of T cells in tuberculosis. Study information: Sequenced TCRs come from CD1B-GMM tetramer-binding T cells. Study-level findings and limits: Shorter CDR3-alpha in active tuberculosis partly drove smaller distances.

The CDR3 spans 17 residues. Sequencing was performed with immunoSEQ multiplex PCR; in TCRdb, only in-frame clones are kept and a portion is missing. The sample records about 36,000 clones, 93% being singletons. Concerning this clone: Its antigen is undetermined.

The source material was PBMCs. The chain combines TRBV21-1 with TRBJ1-3; the table's D call of TRBD1 was not tested on the DNA. TRBV21-1 is labeled a pseudogene. The sequence came from a donor between 10 and 35 years old with latent tuberculosis or without tuberculosis infection. DNA for the CDR3: TGTGCCAGCAGCAAGGCCCTGGCCAGTTACTCTGGAAACACCATATATTTT. Protein: CASSKALASYSGNTIYF.